One sample yielded the 16 T cell receptor beta chains listed below, sequenced in a study of cytomegalovirus exposure and HLA in healthy donors. The study ran its PCR with 60 Vbeta and 13 Jbeta primers. Produced via immunoSEQ multiplex PCR; TCRdb's table is partial and in-frame only. This repertoire shows 210,000 or so clones, 65% to 90% found once; its top ten account for approximately 1.5%. Sequenced input: PBMCs. The receptors were gathered from a girl between 10 and 17 years old in good health and CMV-seronegative.

The chain links TRBV5-1 to TRBJ2-7; a possible D gene is TRBD1 (6 bases). V was trimmed by 5 bases and J by 0 bases, leaving 18 bases between them. Germline assignment: CDR1 SGHRS and CDR2 YFSETQ. The CDR3 length is 16 residues. CDR3 nucleotides: TGCGCCAGCAGACGAACTCCGGCAGGGGACTCCTACGAGCAGTACTTC. Residues: CASRRTPAGDSYEQYF. The full variable domain, in which reference TRBV5-1 and TRBJ2-7 provide the parts outside the CDR3, is KAGVTQTPRYLIKTRGQQVTLSCSPISGHRSVSWYQQTPGQGLQFLFEYFSETQRNKGNFPGRFSGRQFSNSRSEMNVSTLELGDSALYLCASRRTPAGDSYEQYFGPGTRLTVT.

The genes are TRBV19 and TRBJ2-2, with D tentatively TRBD1 (5 bases). CDR1 and CDR2 (germline): LNHDA, SQIVND (reference sequence). This CDR3 has 15 residues. V was pared by 5 bases and J by 4 bases, with 14 bases between. CDR3 loop: CASSYRIPFTGELFF. DNA of the CDR3: TGTGCCAGTAGTTACAGGATTCCCTTCACCGGGGAGCTGTTTTTT. Complete variable domain (other parts from reference TRBV19 and TRBJ2-2): DGGITQSPKYLFRKEGQNVTLSCEQNLNHDAMYWYRQDPGQGLRLIYYSQIVNDFQKGDIAEGYSVSREKKESFPLTVTSAQKNPTAFYLCASSYRIPFTGELFFGEGSRLTVL.

This chain uses TRBV29-1 with TRBJ1-2; D possibly corresponds to TRBD1 (5 bases). CDR1 is SQVTM, CDR2 ANQGSEA, per germline. The CDR3 runs to 13 residues. Between the trimmed V and J ends, which lost 3 bases and 5 bases, there was a span of 13 bases. The CDR3 nucleotides read TGCAGCGTTGACTCCAGGGCCAGATATGGCTACACCTTC. Translation: CSVDSRARYGYTF.

This clone was recorded a few times. This chain connects TRBV10-3 to TRBJ2-1; TRBD2 matches 8 bases. Germline assignment: CDR1 ENHRY and CDR2 SYGVKD. V dropped 3 bases and J dropped 5; count of bases not matched to a gene: 3. CDR3 length: 14 amino acids. The CDR3 spells CAISDTSGNNEQFF. In DNA, the CDR3 is TGTGCCATCAGTGATACTAGCGGCAACAATGAGCAGTTCTTC.

Note on this clone: In this CDR3 the conserved last residue, phenylalanine or tryptophan, is missing, so a read error is likely. The gene calls are TRBV7-9 and TRBJ1-2, with 9 bases lining up with TRBD1. There are 15 residues in the CDR3. The V segment lost 5 bases and the J segment 4 bases; nucleotides outside the gene matches: 8. CDR1 is SEHNR and CDR2 is FQNEAQ in the germline V gene (reference sequence). The CDR3 sequence: CASSPTGTGPYGYTL. The DNA of the CDR3 is TGTGCCAGCAGCCCCACTGGGACAGGGCCCTATGGCTACACCCTC.

In its sample, this clone was seen a few times. This chain connects TRBV28 to TRBJ2-4; D gene unclear. Germline lookup yields CDR1 MDHEN and CDR2 SYDVKM. With 3 bases removed from V and 8 bases from J, the gap between germline ends came to 11 bases. This CDR3 spans 13 amino acids. CDR3 sequence reads: CASSFRESDIQYF. In DNA form, the CDR3 reads TGTGCCAGCAGTTTTAGAGAATCTGACATTCAGTACTTC.

The chain carries TRBV7-9 and TRBJ2-7; maybe TRBD1 (5 bases). Trimming stripped 6 bases from V and 7 bases from J, with 16 bases between. Germline V gene sequence: CDR1 SEHNR, CDR2 FQNEAQ (reference sequence). The CDR3 runs 13 residues. The CDR3 region has the DNA TGTGCCAGCAGTTACACACAGGTGGGAGAGCAGTACTTC. Amino acid sequence: CASSYTQVGEQYF.

The chain uses TRBV10-3 and TRBJ1-1; TRBD1 agrees at 7 bases. Unmatched junction bases numbered 12, after V lost 8 bases and J lost 0 bases. Per the germline V gene, CDR1 is ENHRY and CDR2 is SYGVKD. This CDR3 is 16 amino acids long. CDR3 nucleotide sequence: TGTGCCATCGGCGCGCAGGGGGGAACCATGAACACTGAAGCTTTCTTT. Protein product: CAIGAQGGTMNTEAFF.

Many counts were recorded for this clone. V is TRBV5-6 and J is TRBJ2-6, with a possible D match to TRBD1 (6 bases). V lost 0 bases and J 0 bases, leaving 10 bases between the germline ends. The CDR3 extends over 17 amino acids. The germline V gene has CDR1 SGHDT and CDR2 YYEEEE. This chain's CDR3 is CASSLGYRVSGANVLTF. CDR3 nucleotides: TGTGCCAGCAGCTTGGGGTACAGGGTCTCTGGGGCCAACGTCCTGACTTTC.

This clone was detected a few times. The chain recombines TRBV30 with TRBJ2-3; D gene uncertain. The CDR3 extends over 14 amino acids. The germline gives CDR1 GTSNPN, CDR2 SVGIG (reference sequence). Trimming cost V 4 bases and J 0 bases, with 11 bases left between them. CDR3 DNA sequence: TGTGCCTGGATGAGACAAATTAGCACAGATACGCAGTATTTT. The encoded protein is CAWMRQISTDTQYF.

This clone was counted a few times. This sequence joins TRBV23-1 and TRBJ1-1, with a tentative D call TRBD1 (6 bases). Being an ORF, TRBV23-1 has a function that is uncertain. This CDR3 region has 14 residues. Trimming cost V 3 bases and J 1 base, with 9 bases left between them. The CDR3 region is CASSHRTENTEAFF. In DNA, the CDR3 is TGCGCCAGCAGTCATCGGACAGAGAACACTGAAGCTTTCTTT.

This chain links TRBV19 with TRBJ1-4; 8 bases map to TRBD1. J was trimmed by 5 bases and V by 6 bases; bases with no gene match: 5. Germline V CDR1 and CDR2: LNHDA, SQIVND (reference sequence). CDR3 length equals 14 residues. CDR3 region: CASSQGAENEKLFF. In DNA, the CDR3 is TGTGCCAGTAGCCAGGGGGCAGAGAATGAAAAACTGTTTTTT.

The CDR3: CASTLGTGGSPLHF. The CDR3 nucleotides are TGTGCCAGCACTTTGGGCACAGGGGGTTCACCCCTCCACTTT. The V call is TRBV28, the J call TRBJ1-6; 8 bases agree with TRBD1. V dropped 7 bases and J dropped 9; count of bases not matched to a gene: 8. The CDR3 has 14 residues. CDR1 and CDR2 (germline): MDHEN, SYDVKM.

This clone was observed once. This rearrangement joins TRBV6-6 to TRBJ1-2, with 8 bases that match TRBD1. The CDR3 runs to 14 residues. The germline gives CDR1 MNHNY, CDR2 SVGAGI (reference sequence). J gave up 5 bases and V 8 bases, and 10 bases lay outside the gene matches. CDR3 in amino acids: CASLARGQWYGYTF. Written as DNA, the CDR3 is TGTGCCAGCCTTGCCAGGGGGCAGTGGTATGGCTACACCTTC.

CDR3 loop: CASSHKDRGFPATQYF. DNA of the CDR3: TGTGCCAGCAGTCATAAAGACAGGGGTTTCCCTGCGACCCAGTACTTC. The chain recombines TRBV9 with TRBJ2-5, with 8 positions matching TRBD1. After removal of 5 bases from V and 7 bases from J, the junction contained 16 bases not matched to a gene. CDR3 length equals 16 residues. Germline V gene lookup returns CDR1 SGDLS and CDR2 YYNGEE.

This rearrangement joins TRBV30 to TRBJ2-1; a possible D gene is TRBD2 (5 bases). Trimming removed 2 bases at V and 13 bases at J, with 15 bases between. In germline, CDR1 is GTSNPN, CDR2 SVGIG (reference sequence). The CDR3 sequence is 12 residues long. The chain's CDR3 is CAWSIASLDQFF. The CDR3 bases are TGTGCCTGGAGTATAGCCTCACTAGACCAGTTCTTC.